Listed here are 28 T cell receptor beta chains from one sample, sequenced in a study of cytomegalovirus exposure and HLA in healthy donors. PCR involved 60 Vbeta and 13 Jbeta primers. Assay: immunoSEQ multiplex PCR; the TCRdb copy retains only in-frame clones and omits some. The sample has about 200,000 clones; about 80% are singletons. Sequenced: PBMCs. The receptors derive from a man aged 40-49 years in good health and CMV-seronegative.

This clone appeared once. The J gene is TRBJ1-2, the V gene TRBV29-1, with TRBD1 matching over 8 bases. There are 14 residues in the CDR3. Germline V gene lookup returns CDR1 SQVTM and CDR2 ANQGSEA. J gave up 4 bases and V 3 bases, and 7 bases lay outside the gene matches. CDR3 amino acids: CSVDPQGAGYGYTF. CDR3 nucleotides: TGCAGCGTTGATCCGCAGGGGGCGGGCTATGGCTACACCTTC.

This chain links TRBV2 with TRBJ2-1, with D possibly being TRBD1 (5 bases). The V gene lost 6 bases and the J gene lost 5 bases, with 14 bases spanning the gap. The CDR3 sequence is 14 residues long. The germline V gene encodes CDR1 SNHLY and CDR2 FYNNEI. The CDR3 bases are TGTGCCAGCAGAGCCGGACACTTTAACAATGAGCAGTTCTTC. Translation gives CASRAGHFNNEQFF.

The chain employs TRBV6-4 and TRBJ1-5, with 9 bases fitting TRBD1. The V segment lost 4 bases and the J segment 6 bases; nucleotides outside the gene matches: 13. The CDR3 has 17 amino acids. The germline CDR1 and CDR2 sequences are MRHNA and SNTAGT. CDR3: CASSARYLGQGLQPQHF. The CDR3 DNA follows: TGTGCCAGCAGTGCTCGATATTTGGGACAGGGCCTTCAGCCCCAGCATTTT.

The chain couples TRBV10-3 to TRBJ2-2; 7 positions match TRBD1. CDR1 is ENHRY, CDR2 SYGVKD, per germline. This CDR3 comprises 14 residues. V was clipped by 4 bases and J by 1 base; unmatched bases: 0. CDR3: CAISGTGNTGELFF. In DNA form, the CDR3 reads TGTGCCATCAGTGGGACAGGGAACACCGGGGAGCTGTTTTTT.

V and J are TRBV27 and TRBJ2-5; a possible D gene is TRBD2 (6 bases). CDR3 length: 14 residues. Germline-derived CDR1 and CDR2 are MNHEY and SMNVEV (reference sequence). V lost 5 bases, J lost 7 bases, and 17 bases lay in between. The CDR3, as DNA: TGTGCCAGCAGTCCCCAACTAGCTGCTGGGACCCAGTACTTC. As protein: CASSPQLAAGTQYF.

This CDR3 reads CASYNTGELFF. CDR3 coding DNA: TGCGCCAGCTATAACACCGGGGAGCTGTTTTTT. V is TRBV4-1 and J is TRBJ2-2; D is unclear. Germline V gene sequence: CDR1 MGHRA, CDR2 YSYEKL. The CDR3 runs 11 residues. The V end lost 8 bases, the J end lost 2 bases, and 3 bases lay between the germline ends.

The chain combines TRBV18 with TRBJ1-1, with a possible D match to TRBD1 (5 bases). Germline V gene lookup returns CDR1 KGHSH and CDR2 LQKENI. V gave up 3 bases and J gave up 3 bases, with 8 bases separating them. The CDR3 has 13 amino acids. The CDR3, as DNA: TGTGCCAGCTCACCTCAACAGGACACTGAAGCTTTCTTT. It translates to CASSPQQDTEAFF. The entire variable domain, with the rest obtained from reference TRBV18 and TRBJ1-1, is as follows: NAGVMQNPRHLVRRRGQEARLRCSPMKGHSHVYWYRQLPEEGLKFMVYLQKENIIDESGMPKERFSAEFPKEGPSILRIQQVVRGDSAAYFCASSPQQDTEAFFGQGTRLTVV.

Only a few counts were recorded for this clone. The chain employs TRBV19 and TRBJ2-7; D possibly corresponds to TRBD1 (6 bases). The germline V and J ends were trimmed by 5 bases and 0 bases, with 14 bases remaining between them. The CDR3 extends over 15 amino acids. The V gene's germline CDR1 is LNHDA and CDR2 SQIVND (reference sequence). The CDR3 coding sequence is TGTGCCAGTAGTGGGGGCCTTAGGAGCTCCTACGAGCAGTACTTC. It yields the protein CASSGGLRSSYEQYF.

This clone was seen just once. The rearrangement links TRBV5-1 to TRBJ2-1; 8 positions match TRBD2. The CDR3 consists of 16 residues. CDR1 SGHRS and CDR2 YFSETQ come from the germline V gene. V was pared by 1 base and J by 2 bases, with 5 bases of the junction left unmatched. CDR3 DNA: TGCGCCAGCAGCTTGAACGGGAGGGTCCCCTACAATGAGCAGTTCTTC. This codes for CASSLNGRVPYNEQFF. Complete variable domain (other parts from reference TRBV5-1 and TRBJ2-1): KAGVTQTPRYLIKTRGQQVTLSCSPISGHRSVSWYQQTPGQGLQFLFEYFSETQRNKGNFPGRFSGRQFSNSRSEMNVSTLELGDSALYLCASSLNGRVPYNEQFFGPGTRLTVL.

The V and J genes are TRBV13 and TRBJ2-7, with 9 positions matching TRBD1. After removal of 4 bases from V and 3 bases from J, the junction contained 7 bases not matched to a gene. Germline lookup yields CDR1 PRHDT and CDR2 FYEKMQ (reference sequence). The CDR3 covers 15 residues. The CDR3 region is CASSSSGTGNYEQYF. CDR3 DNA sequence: TGTGCCAGCAGCTCCTCCGGGACAGGGAACTACGAGCAGTACTTC.

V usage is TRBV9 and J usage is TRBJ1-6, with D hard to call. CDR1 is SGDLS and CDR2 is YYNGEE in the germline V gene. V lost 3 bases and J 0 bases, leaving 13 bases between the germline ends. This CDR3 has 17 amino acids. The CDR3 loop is CASSARGSPSYNSPLHF. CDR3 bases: TGTGCCAGCAGCGCCCGAGGCAGCCCCTCCTATAATTCACCCCTCCACTTT.

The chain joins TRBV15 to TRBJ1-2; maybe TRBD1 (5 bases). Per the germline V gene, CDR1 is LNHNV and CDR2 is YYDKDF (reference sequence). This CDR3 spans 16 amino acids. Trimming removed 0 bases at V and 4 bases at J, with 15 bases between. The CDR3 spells CATSRDYLRAGYGYTF. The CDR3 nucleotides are TGTGCCACCAGCAGAGATTATCTCAGGGCCGGCTATGGCTACACCTTC.

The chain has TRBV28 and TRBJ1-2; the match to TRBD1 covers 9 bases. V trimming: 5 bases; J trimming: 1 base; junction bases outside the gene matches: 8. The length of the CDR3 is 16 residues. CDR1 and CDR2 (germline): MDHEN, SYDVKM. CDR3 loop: CASSPRGQGINYGYTF. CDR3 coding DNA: TGTGCCAGCAGTCCCCGGGGACAGGGTATTAACTATGGCTACACCTTC.

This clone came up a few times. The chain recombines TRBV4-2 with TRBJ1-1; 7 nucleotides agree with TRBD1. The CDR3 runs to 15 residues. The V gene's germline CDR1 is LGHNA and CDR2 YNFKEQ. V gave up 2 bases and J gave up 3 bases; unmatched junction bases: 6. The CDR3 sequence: CASSQPDRSYTEAFF. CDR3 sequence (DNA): TGTGCCAGCAGCCAACCGGACAGGTCGTACACTGAAGCTTTCTTT.

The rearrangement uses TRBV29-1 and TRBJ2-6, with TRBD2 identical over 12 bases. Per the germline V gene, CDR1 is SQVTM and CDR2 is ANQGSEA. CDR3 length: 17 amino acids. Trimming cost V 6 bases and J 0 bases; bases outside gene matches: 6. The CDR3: CSVRTSGAPSGANVLTF. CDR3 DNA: TGCAGCGTCAGGACTAGCGGGGCCCCCTCTGGGGCCAACGTCCTGACTTTC.

The CDR3 nucleotides are TGTGCCAGCAGTCTCACTACGACTAGCCTCGGTTACGGGGAGCTGTTTTTT. Its protein product is CASSLTTTSLGYGELFF. This chain uses TRBV7-8 with TRBJ2-2; TRBD2 agrees at 7 bases. CDR1 SGHVS and CDR2 FQNEAQ come from the germline V gene. V shed 6 bases and J 7 bases; nucleotides not matched to a gene: 17. The CDR3 is 17 amino acids.

DNA of the CDR3: TGCGCCAGCAGCTTGTCTCTAGCGGGGAGCTCCTACAATGAGCAGTTCTTC. Translation gives CASSLSLAGSSYNEQFF. The genes are TRBV5-1 and TRBJ2-1; TRBD2 agrees at 9 bases. Germline CDR1 SGHRS, CDR2 YFSETQ. Unmatched junction bases numbered 5, after V lost 1 base and J lost 0 bases. The CDR3 contains 17 residues.

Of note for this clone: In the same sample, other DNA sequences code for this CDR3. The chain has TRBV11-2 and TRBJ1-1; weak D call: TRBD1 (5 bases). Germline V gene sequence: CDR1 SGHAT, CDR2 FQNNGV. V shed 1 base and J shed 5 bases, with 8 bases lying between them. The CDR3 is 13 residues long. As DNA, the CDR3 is TGTGCCAGCAGCTTAGTTCGGGGGACTGAAGCTTTCTTT. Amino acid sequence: CASSLVRGTEAFF.

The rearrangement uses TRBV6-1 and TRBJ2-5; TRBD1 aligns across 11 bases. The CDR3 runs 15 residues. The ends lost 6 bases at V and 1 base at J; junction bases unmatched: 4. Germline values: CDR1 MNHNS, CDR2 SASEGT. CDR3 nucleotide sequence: TGTGCCAGCAGAACCGGGACAGGGGGCCAAGAGACCCAGTACTTC. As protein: CASRTGTGGQETQYF.

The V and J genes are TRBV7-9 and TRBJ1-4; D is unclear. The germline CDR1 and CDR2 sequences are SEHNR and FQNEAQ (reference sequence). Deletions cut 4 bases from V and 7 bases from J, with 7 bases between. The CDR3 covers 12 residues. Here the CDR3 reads CASSSDTEKLFF. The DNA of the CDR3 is TGTGCCAGCAGCTCCGACACTGAAAAACTGTTTTTT.

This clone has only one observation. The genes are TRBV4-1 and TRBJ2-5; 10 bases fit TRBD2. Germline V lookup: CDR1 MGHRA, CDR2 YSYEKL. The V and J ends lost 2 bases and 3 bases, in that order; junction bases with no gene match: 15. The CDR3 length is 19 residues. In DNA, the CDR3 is TGCGCCAGCAGCCAACTCCAGACTAGCGGGCGACCCCTTGAAGAGACCCAGTACTTC. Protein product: CASSQLQTSGRPLEETQYF.

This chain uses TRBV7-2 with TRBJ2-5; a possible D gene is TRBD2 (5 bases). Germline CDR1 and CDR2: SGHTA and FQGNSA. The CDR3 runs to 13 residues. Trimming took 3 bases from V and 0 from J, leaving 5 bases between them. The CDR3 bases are TGTGCCAGCAGCTTGGACTACCAAGAGACCCAGTACTTC. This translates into CASSLDYQETQYF.

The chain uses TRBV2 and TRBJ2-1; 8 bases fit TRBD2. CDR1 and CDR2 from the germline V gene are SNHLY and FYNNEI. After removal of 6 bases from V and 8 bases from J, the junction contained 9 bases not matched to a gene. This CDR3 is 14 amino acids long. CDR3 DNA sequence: TGTGCCAGCAGAGCAACCGGGGGGGCGTATGAGCAGTTCTTC. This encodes CASRATGGAYEQFF.

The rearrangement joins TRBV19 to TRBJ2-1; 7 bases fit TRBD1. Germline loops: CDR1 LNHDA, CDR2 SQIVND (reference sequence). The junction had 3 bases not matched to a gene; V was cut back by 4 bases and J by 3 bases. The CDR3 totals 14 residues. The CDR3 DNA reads TGTGCCAGTAGTAAGGGACAGAGCTACAATGAGCAGTTCTTC. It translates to CASSKGQSYNEQFF.

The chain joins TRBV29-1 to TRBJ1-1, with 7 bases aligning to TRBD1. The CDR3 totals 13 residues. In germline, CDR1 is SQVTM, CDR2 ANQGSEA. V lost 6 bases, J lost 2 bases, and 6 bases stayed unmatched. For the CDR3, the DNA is TGCAGCGTCAGGGACAGTAGTAACACTGAAGCTTTCTTT. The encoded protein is CSVRDSSNTEAFF.

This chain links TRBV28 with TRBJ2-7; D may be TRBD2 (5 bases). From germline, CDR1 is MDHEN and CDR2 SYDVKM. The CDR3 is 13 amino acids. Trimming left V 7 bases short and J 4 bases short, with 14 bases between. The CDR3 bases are TGTGCCAGCACCGGGCCCCGAGGGTACGAGCAGTACTTC. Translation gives CASTGPRGYEQYF.

Here the CDR3 reads CAISEPQGGISYEQYF. The CDR3 bases are TGTGCCATCAGTGAGCCGCAAGGGGGAATTTCCTACGAGCAGTACTTC. The V gene is TRBV10-3, the J gene TRBJ2-7; TRBD1 might be the D (6 bases). Germline assignment: CDR1 ENHRY and CDR2 SYGVKD. Trimming cost V 2 bases and J 1 base, with 15 bases left between them. The CDR3 contains 16 residues.

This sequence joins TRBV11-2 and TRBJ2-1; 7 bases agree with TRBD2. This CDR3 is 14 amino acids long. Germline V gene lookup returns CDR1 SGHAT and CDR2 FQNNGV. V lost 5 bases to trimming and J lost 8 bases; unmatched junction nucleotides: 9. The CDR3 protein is CASSLSGLRDEQFF. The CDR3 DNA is TGTGCCAGCAGCCTTAGCGGGCTAAGGGATGAGCAGTTCTTC.